The 29 T cell receptor beta chains presented below share a single source sample, sequenced in a study of cytomegalovirus exposure and HLA in healthy donors. Primers included in the PCR were 60 Vbeta and 13 Jbeta primers. Some clones are missing from TCRdb's copy, which holds only in-frame ones; the method was immunoSEQ multiplex PCR. Of about 150,000 clones in the sample, roughly three quarters were seen once. Sample: PBMCs. All receptors come from a woman in her 40s in good health and CMV-seronegative.

This chain uses TRBV5-1 with TRBJ2-5; 10 nucleotides line up with TRBD2. This CDR3 is built from 15 residues. Germline V lookup: CDR1 SGHRS, CDR2 YFSETQ. Unmatched junction bases numbered 8, after V lost 4 bases and J lost 5 bases. CDR3: CASSRLAGEEETQYF. The CDR3 region has the DNA TGCGCCAGCAGCAGACTAGCGGGTGAGGAGGAGACCCAGTACTTC.

This rearrangement joins TRBV5-1 to TRBJ1-1; a possible D gene is TRBD1 (6 bases). This CDR3 is 14 amino acids long. Trimming stripped 2 bases from V and 1 base from J, with 9 bases between. CDR1 and CDR2 from the germline V gene are SGHRS and YFSETQ. CDR3 DNA: TGCGCCAGCAGCTTCGGACAGAAGAACACTGAAGCTTTCTTT. Protein sequence: CASSFGQKNTEAFF.

This clone was seen a single time. The chain employs TRBV5-4 and TRBJ2-7, with D possibly being TRBD1 (5 bases). V lost 0 bases, J lost 1 base, and 8 bases lay in between. Germline CDR1 is SGHNT and CDR2 is YYREEE (reference sequence). The CDR3 runs to 14 residues. The CDR3 spells CASSLEAGSYEQYF. The CDR3 bases are TGTGCCAGCAGCTTGGAGGCAGGGTCCTACGAGCAGTACTTC.

The chain joins TRBV5-1 to TRBJ2-2; no reliable D call. Germline CDR1 reads SGHRS; CDR2 reads YFSETQ. CDR3 size: 13 residues. V was trimmed by 4 bases and J by 7 bases, leaving 11 bases between them. The chain's CDR3 is CASSIEAHGELFF. CDR3 nucleotide sequence: TGCGCCAGCAGCATAGAGGCGCACGGGGAGCTGTTTTTT.

The V gene is TRBV27, the J gene TRBJ1-5; D gene ambiguous. The CDR3 runs 17 residues. Germline V lookup: CDR1 MNHEY, CDR2 SMNVEV (reference sequence). V lost 8 bases and J lost 0, with 20 bases in between. The CDR3 DNA sequence: TGTGCCAGCCGCCATGATGGAGGGCCGTATAGCAATCAGCCCCAGCATTTT. This sequence encodes CASRHDGGPYSNQPQHF.

The V gene is TRBV10-3, the J gene TRBJ2-7; 9 bases align to TRBD1. J gave up 2 bases and V 9 bases, and 20 bases lay outside the gene matches. Germline assignment: CDR1 ENHRY and CDR2 SYGVKD. This CDR3 is built from 18 residues. The DNA of the CDR3 is TGTGCCATTGCTCCCGGGACAGGGTATCGACCTCAAACCTACGAGCAGTACTTC. Translating it yields CAIAPGTGYRPQTYEQYF.

The chain couples TRBV14 to TRBJ1-5; no clear D gene. Trimming stripped 4 bases from V and 4 bases from J, with 8 bases between. Germline assignment: CDR1 SGHDN and CDR2 FVKESK. The CDR3 has 13 amino acids. CDR3 coding DNA: TGTGCCAGCAGCCGGGAGCAAAATCAGCCCCAGCATTTT. As protein: CASSREQNQPQHF. Full variable domain (rest looked up from reference TRBV14 and TRBJ1-5): EAGVTQFPSHSVIEKGQTVTLRCDPISGHDNLYWYRRVMGKEIKFLLHFVKESKQDESGMPNNRFLAERTGGTYSTLKVQPAELEDSGVYFCASSREQNQPQHFGDGTRLSIL.

Written as DNA, the CDR3 is TGTGCCAGCAGTGTTATCGGGAGGGCGCCCAATGAGCAGTTCTTC. As protein: CASSVIGRAPNEQFF. This chain joins TRBV25-1 and TRBJ2-1; the match to TRBD2 covers 8 bases. The V segment lost 4 bases and the J segment 6 bases; nucleotides outside the gene matches: 8. The length of the CDR3 is 15 residues. In germline, CDR1 is MGHDK, CDR2 SYGVNS.

The J gene is TRBJ2-3, the V gene TRBV11-2; D is uncertain. Germline V gives CDR1 SGHAT, CDR2 FQNNGV. The germline V and J ends were trimmed by 1 base and 6 bases, with 5 bases remaining between them. The CDR3 has 12 amino acids. CDR3 residues: CASSLVIDTQYF. CDR3 sequence (DNA): TGTGCCAGCAGCTTAGTTATCGATACGCAGTATTTT.

This clone turned up a few times. V usage is TRBV29-1 and J usage is TRBJ1-1; 10 bases are shared with TRBD1. V lost 6 bases, J lost 6 bases, and 10 bases stayed unmatched. The CDR3 covers 14 residues. Looked up from germline, CDR1 is SQVTM and CDR2 is ANQGSEA. CDR3 protein: CSVRTGGNLAEAFF. The DNA of the CDR3 is TGCAGCGTACGGACAGGGGGAAACCTTGCTGAAGCTTTCTTT.

The chain uses TRBV2 and TRBJ1-2; 11 bases match TRBD1. Germline CDR1 SNHLY, CDR2 FYNNEI. Trimming took 8 bases from V and 6 from J; bases not matched to a gene: 8. The CDR3 runs 14 residues. The CDR3 region is CASSGQGEWDGYTF. The CDR3 DNA is TGTGCCAGCTCGGGACAGGGGGAATGGGATGGCTACACCTTC. Complete variable domain (other parts from reference TRBV2 and TRBJ1-2): EPEVTQTPSHQVTQMGQEVILRCVPISNHLYFYWYRQILGQKVEFLVSFYNNEISEKSEIFDDQFSVERPDGSNFTLKIRSTKLEDSAMYFCASSGQGEWDGYTFGSGTRLTVV.

Points on this clone: The CDR3 carries no conserved terminal phenylalanine or tryptophan, so it likely arises from a read error. CDR3 coding DNA: TGTGCCAGCAGCCGCGACAGGGGATACGAGCAGTACCTC. Protein sequence: CASSRDRGYEQYL. The chain links TRBV6-5 to TRBJ2-7, with 8 bases lining up with TRBD1. The J segment lost 4 bases and the V segment lost 6 bases, leaving 5 bases of the junction unmatched. CDR1 MNHEY and CDR2 SVGAGI come from the germline V gene. The CDR3 covers 13 residues.

The chain uses TRBV2 and TRBJ1-5; D call uncertain. This CDR3 region has 14 residues. Germline V CDR1 and CDR2: SNHLY, FYNNEI. With 7 bases removed from V and 4 bases from J, the gap between germline ends came to 14 bases. DNA of the CDR3: TGTGCCAGCAACCGGGAGCCGGGGAATCAGCCCCAGCATTTT. This sequence encodes CASNREPGNQPQHF.

The rearrangement uses TRBV2 and TRBJ2-5; the match to TRBD1 covers 9 bases. The end of the DNA fits TRBJ2-7 better, so the J call may be wrong. Looked up from germline, CDR1 is SNHLY and CDR2 is FYNNEI. This CDR3 is 14 amino acids long. The CDR3 here is CASSIRDREGEQYF. The CDR3 DNA sequence: TGTGCCAGCAGTATCCGGGACAGGGAAGGCGAGCAGTACTTC.

This chain uses TRBV2 with TRBJ2-2, with D possibly TRBD1 on 6 matching bases. This CDR3 spans 14 amino acids. Per germline, CDR1 SNHLY and CDR2 FYNNEI. Between the trimmed V and J ends, which lost 7 bases and 4 bases, there was a span of 13 bases. CDR3 in DNA: TGTGCCAGCACGGACAGAGAACCCACCGGGGAGCTGTTTTTT. It specifies CASTDREPTGELFF.

The CDR3 is CASSLRLVSYNEQFF. CDR3 bases: TGTGCCAGCAGCTTACGACTAGTATCCTACAATGAGCAGTTCTTC. The V gene is TRBV7-6, the J gene TRBJ2-1, with a possible D match to TRBD2 (6 bases). The CDR3 covers 15 residues. V dropped 2 bases and J dropped 1 base, with 9 bases sitting between them. Germline V lookup: CDR1 SGHVS, CDR2 FNYEAQ.

This clone appeared once. The chain links TRBV6-5 to TRBJ2-1; a weak D match, TRBD2 (6 bases). The CDR3 totals 16 residues. Germline V gene sequence: CDR1 MNHEY, CDR2 SVGAGI. V lost 0 bases and J 3 bases, leaving 12 bases between the germline ends. CDR3 in DNA: TGTGCCAGCAGTTACTCTTCGGGGGAACACTACAATGAGCAGTTCTTC. Protein: CASSYSSGEHYNEQFF.

The chain recombines TRBV19 with TRBJ2-2; TRBD2 is a possible D gene (5 bases). V lost 4 bases, J lost 4 bases, and 16 bases lay in between. The CDR3 is 16 amino acids. Germline V gene data show CDR1 as LNHDA and CDR2 as SQIVND (reference sequence). The CDR3 is CASSRGVWAGTGELFF. CDR3 DNA sequence: TGTGCCAGTAGTAGAGGAGTGTGGGCGGGCACCGGGGAGCTGTTTTTT.

This clone has a handful of counts. The V call is TRBV29-1, the J call TRBJ2-2; a weak D match, TRBD1 (6 bases). This CDR3 is 15 amino acids long. Looked up from germline, CDR1 is SQVTM and CDR2 is ANQGSEA. Between the trimmed V and J ends, which lost 5 bases and 6 bases, there was a span of 19 bases. This chain's CDR3 is CSVQPSGTRSGELFF. In DNA, the CDR3 is TGCAGCGTTCAACCATCCGGGACAAGGTCCGGGGAGCTGTTTTTT.

This chain uses TRBV19 with TRBJ1-2, with D possibly TRBD1 on 5 matching bases. The length of the CDR3 is 13 residues. Trimming shortened V by 5 bases and J by 7 bases, and 14 bases separated the two germline ends. Germline V gene lookup returns CDR1 LNHDA and CDR2 SQIVND (reference sequence). In DNA, the CDR3 is TGTGCCAGTAGTGGGGCCAGGGATAGTGGCTACACCTTC. Its translation is CASSGARDSGYTF.

The chain has TRBV29-1 and TRBJ2-1, with 15 bases identical to TRBD2. There are 14 residues in the CDR3. Germline trimming cut 7 bases from V and 8 bases from J; bases unmatched to any gene: 6. CDR1 and CDR2 from the germline V gene are SQVTM and ANQGSEA. The CDR3 region has the DNA TGCAGCGGGGACGGGACTAGCGGGAGGTATGAGCAGTTCTTC. Residues: CSGDGTSGRYEQFF.

The chain recombines TRBV28 with TRBJ2-1; tentatively, D is TRBD2 (6 bases). The CDR3 covers 14 residues. Germline V CDR1 and CDR2: MDHEN, SYDVKM. V lost 6 bases and J lost 0, with 9 bases in between. The CDR3: CASRLASSYNEQFF. Here the CDR3 DNA reads TGTGCCAGCAGGCTAGCGAGCTCCTACAATGAGCAGTTCTTC.

This clone appeared a single time. V usage is TRBV11-2 and J usage is TRBJ1-1, with D unresolved. Germline CDR1 is SGHAT and CDR2 is FQNNGV. The CDR3 sequence is 14 residues long. The ends were cut back, 4 bases at V and 1 base at J, with 10 bases in the middle. CDR3 sequence: CASSSSHWNTEAFF. CDR3 nucleotide sequence: TGTGCCAGCAGCTCCTCACATTGGAACACTGAAGCTTTCTTT.

The CDR3 DNA reads as TGCGCCAGCAGCCCTGAGACAGGGGGACTGAACACTGAAGCTTTCTTT. This sequence encodes CASSPETGGLNTEAFF. V gene TRBV5-1 combines with J gene TRBJ1-1, with 9 positions matching TRBD1. V shed 4 bases, J shed 0 bases, and the junction held 7 bases outside the gene matches. The germline V gene encodes CDR1 SGHRS and CDR2 YFSETQ. The CDR3 totals 16 residues.

The rearrangement uses TRBV29-1 and TRBJ2-7; the D gene is possibly TRBD1 (5 bases). The CDR3 spans 14 residues. CDR1 is SQVTM and CDR2 is ANQGSEA in the germline V gene. V lost 7 bases and J lost 0, with 16 bases in between. As DNA, the CDR3 is TGCAGCGCCCAGGGCCAACCCTCCTCCTACGAGCAGTACTTC. Encoded protein: CSAQGQPSSYEQYF.

This sequence joins TRBV18 and TRBJ1-4, with 7 bases identical to TRBD1. Germline assignment: CDR1 KGHSH and CDR2 LQKENI. The length of the CDR3 is 13 residues. V was clipped by 7 bases and J by 5 bases; unmatched bases: 4. The CDR3 DNA sequence: TGTGCCAGCTATGGGACAGTCAATGAAAAACTGTTTTTT. Translation: CASYGTVNEKLFF.

V usage is TRBV10-3 and J usage is TRBJ2-7; possible D gene TRBD1, 5 bases. V lost 2 bases and J lost 2, with 7 bases in between. The CDR3 runs to 13 residues. Germline V CDR1 and CDR2: ENHRY, SYGVKD. The CDR3 is CAISETGPYEQYF. The CDR3 nucleotides read TGTGCCATCAGTGAGACAGGCCCCTACGAGCAGTACTTC.

This chain uses TRBV5-1 with TRBJ2-2; TRBD1 agrees at 8 bases. The germline gives CDR1 SGHRS, CDR2 YFSETQ. This CDR3 has 15 residues. The trim removed 2 bases at V and 5 bases at J, leaving 5 bases unmatched. This CDR3 reads CASSLGQGKTGELFF. The CDR3 DNA sequence: TGCGCCAGCAGCTTAGGACAGGGTAAAACCGGGGAGCTGTTTTTT. The complete variable domain, with remaining parts taken from reference TRBV5-1 and TRBJ2-2, reads KAGVTQTPRYLIKTRGQQVTLSCSPISGHRSVSWYQQTPGQGLQFLFEYFSETQRNKGNFPGRFSGRQFSNSRSEMNVSTLELGDSALYLCASSLGQGKTGELFFGEGSRLTVL.

About this clone itself: Its ends do not fully match the called genes, so a read error is possible. This rearrangement joins TRBV19 to TRBJ2-2; 10 bases align to TRBD1. In germline, CDR1 is LNHDA, CDR2 SQIVND (reference sequence). This CDR3 contains 15 residues. CDR3 in amino acids: CASRIDRGPGGELFF. CDR3 nucleotide sequence: TGTGCCAGTAGGATAGACAGGGGGCCGGGCGGGGAGCTGTTTTTT.